One sample yielded the 7 T cell receptor beta chains listed below, sequenced in a study of cytotoxic CD8 clonotypes in ibrutinib-treated CLL. Clones were sequenced by immunoSEQ multiplex PCR, and TCRdb holds only the in-frame ones, with some missing. The sample records some 130,000 clones, about 80% being singletons. Material: PBMCs, obtained after 24 months of ibrutinib treatment. The receptors shown here come from a human donor with chronic lymphocytic leukemia.

The gene calls are TRBV5-1 and TRBJ2-2; 7 nucleotides align to TRBD1. CDR1 and CDR2 (germline): SGHRS, YFSETQ. V was pared by 4 bases and J by 7 bases, with 10 bases of the junction left unmatched. The CDR3 contains 15 residues. CDR3 sequence reads: CASSTRQGRSGELFF. In nucleotides, the CDR3 is TGCGCCAGCAGCACGAGACAGGGTCGGAGCGGGGAGCTGTTTTTT. Supplemented by reference TRBV5-1 and TRBJ2-2, the full variable domain reads KAGVTQTPRYLIKTRGQQVTLSCSPISGHRSVSWYQQTPGQGLQFLFEYFSETQRNKGNFPGRFSGRQFSNSRSEMNVSTLELGDSALYLCASSTRQGRSGELFFGEGSRLTVL.

CDR3 protein: CASSLAGGGRAPHF. In DNA, the CDR3 is TGTGCCAGCAGCTTAGCCGGAGGAGGCAGGGCCCCCCACTTT. V and J are TRBV11-2 and TRBJ1-6; tentative D call: TRBD1 (5 bases). Germline CDR1 SGHAT, CDR2 FQNNGV. The V end was cut by 1 base, the J end by 18 bases, with 19 bases between. The CDR3 consists of 14 residues.

The chain joins TRBV2 to TRBJ2-4; a weak D match, TRBD2 (6 bases). Germline loops: CDR1 SNHLY, CDR2 FYNNEI. The CDR3 length is 14 residues. Trimming stripped 6 bases from V and 5 bases from J, with 14 bases between. The CDR3 region has the DNA TGTGCCAGCAGCCCCGGGGGAGGCCAAAACATTCAGTACTTC. It is translated as CASSPGGGQNIQYF.

The chain couples TRBV6-5 to TRBJ1-2; no clear D gene. The CDR3 consists of 13 residues. Trimming took 5 bases from V and 3 from J, leaving 10 bases between them. CDR1 MNHEY and CDR2 SVGAGI come from the germline V gene. The CDR3 is CASSRPWDYGYTF. In DNA, the CDR3 is TGTGCCAGCAGTAGGCCGTGGGACTATGGCTACACCTTC.

The chain carries TRBV30 and TRBJ1-2, with D uncertain. V dropped 2 bases and J dropped 7 bases, with 11 bases sitting between them. Germline CDR1 and CDR2: GTSNPN and SVGIG (reference sequence). The CDR3 sequence is 12 residues long. The DNA for the CDR3 is TGTGCCTGGAGTCCCGGGGTGATTGGCTACACCTTC. Translating gives CAWSPGVIGYTF.

In regard to this clone: A read error may account for a junction end that differs from germline. The V call is TRBV28, the J call TRBJ2-1, with 9 bases matching TRBD2. Germline loops: CDR1 MDHEN, CDR2 SYDVKM. The CDR3 has 14 amino acids. CDR3 nucleotides: TGTGCCAGCAGCCCGGGACTAGCCTATAATGAGCAGTTCTTC. Translated, it gives CASSPGLAYNEQFF.

Details on this clone: Other DNA variants within this sample encode the same CDR3. This rearrangement joins TRBV6-6 to TRBJ1-4; tentative D call: TRBD1 (6 bases). Per the germline V gene, CDR1 is MNHNY and CDR2 is SVGAGI (reference sequence). Trimming removed 6 bases at V and 7 bases at J, with 21 bases between. There are 16 residues in the CDR3. This CDR3 reads CASRPRGLTQSEKLFF. The CDR3 coding sequence is TGTGCCAGCAGGCCGCGGGGGCTTACACAAAGTGAAAAACTGTTTTTT.